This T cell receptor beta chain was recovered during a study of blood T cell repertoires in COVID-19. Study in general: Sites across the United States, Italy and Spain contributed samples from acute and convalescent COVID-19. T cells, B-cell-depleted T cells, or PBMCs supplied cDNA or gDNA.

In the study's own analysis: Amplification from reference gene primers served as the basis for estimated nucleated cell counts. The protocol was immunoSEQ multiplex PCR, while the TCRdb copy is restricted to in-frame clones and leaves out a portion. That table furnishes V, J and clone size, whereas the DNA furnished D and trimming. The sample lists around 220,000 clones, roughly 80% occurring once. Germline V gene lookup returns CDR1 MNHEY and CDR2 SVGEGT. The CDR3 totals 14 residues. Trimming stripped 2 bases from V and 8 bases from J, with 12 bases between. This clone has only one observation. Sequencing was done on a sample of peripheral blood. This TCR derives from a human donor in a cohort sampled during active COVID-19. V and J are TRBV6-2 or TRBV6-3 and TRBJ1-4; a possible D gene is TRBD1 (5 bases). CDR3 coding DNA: TGTGCCAGCAGTTACGGGGGACTAAGAGAAAAACTGTTTTTT. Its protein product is CASSYGGLREKLFF.